The present T cell receptor (beta chain) was sequenced within a study of cytomegalovirus exposure and HLA in healthy donors. Study-level findings and limits: There were some public TCRs occurring in many donors, but most TCR sequences were rare.

PCR used 60 Vbeta primers and 13 Jbeta primers. Sequencing used immunoSEQ multiplex PCR; TCRdb keeps in-frame clones, though not all of them. The profile shows over 150,000 clones, 84% of them singletons. Deletions cut 2 bases from V and 5 bases from J, with 12 bases between. This CDR3 is built from 14 residues. Germline assignment: CDR1 SGHNT and CDR2 YENEEA. Note on this clone: Its antigen is unknown.

The chain couples TRBV11-3 to TRBJ1-1, with D possibly TRBD1 on 6 matching bases. This clonotype was obtained from a boy under 10 years old in good health and CMV-seronegative. Sequences were obtained from PBMCs. The CDR3 loop reads CASSLRGSGTEAFF. CDR3 bases: TGTGCCAGCAGCTTAAGGGGGAGTGGTACTGAAGCTTTCTTT. The variable domain in full, completed from reference TRBV11-3 and TRBJ1-1, reads EAGVVQSPRYKIIEKKQPVAFWCNPISGHNTLYWYLQNLGQGPELLIRYENEEAVDDSQLPKDRFSAERLKGVDSTLKIQPAELGDSAVYLCASSLRGSGTEAFFGQGTRLTVV.